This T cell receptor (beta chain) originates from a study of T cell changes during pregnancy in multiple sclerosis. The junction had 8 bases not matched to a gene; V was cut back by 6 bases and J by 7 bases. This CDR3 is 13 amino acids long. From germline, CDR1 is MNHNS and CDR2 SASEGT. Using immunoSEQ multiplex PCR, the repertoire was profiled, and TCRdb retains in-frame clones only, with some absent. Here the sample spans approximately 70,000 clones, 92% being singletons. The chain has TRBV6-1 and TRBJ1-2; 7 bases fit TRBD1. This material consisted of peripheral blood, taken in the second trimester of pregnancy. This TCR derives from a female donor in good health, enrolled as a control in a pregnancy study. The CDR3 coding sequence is TGTGCCAGCAGGGATGACAGGGCGAGTGGCTACACCTTC. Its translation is CASRDDRASGYTF.